This T cell receptor (beta chain) was found in a study of radiation and T cells in renal cell carcinoma. Study-level information: Nephrectomy followed 15 Gy stereotactic body radiation by 4 weeks. The study, taken as a whole, reports: Pretreatment tumor biopsies were lacking, so baseline clonotypes are unknown. From baseline, blood top tumor clonotypes peaked at 2 weeks post-radiation.

V was pared by 6 bases and J by 6 bases, with 8 bases of the junction left unmatched. The germline V gene has CDR1 WSHSY and CDR2 SAAADI. The CDR3 runs to 14 residues. Specified time point: baseline pretreatment blood. Treatment described: 15 Gy SBRT to primary tumor, nephrectomy 4 weeks later. Clear cell pathology was present in this patient's renal cell carcinoma. This clone was recorded a few times. Antigen unknown. Sequenced by immunoSEQ multiplex PCR; TCRdb stores in-frame clones only, minus some. The data contain over 85,000 clones, about 79% of them singletons. This material consisted of blood, taken from a patient whose treatment included radiotherapy and nephrectomy. This clonotype originated in a man between 60 and 75 years old with renal cell carcinoma. This sequence joins TRBV10-2 and TRBJ2-1, with 7 bases matching TRBD2. The CDR3 sequence is CASSGLGLGNEQFF. CDR3 coding DNA: TGCGCCAGCAGCGGACTCGGACTAGGCAATGAGCAGTTCTTC.